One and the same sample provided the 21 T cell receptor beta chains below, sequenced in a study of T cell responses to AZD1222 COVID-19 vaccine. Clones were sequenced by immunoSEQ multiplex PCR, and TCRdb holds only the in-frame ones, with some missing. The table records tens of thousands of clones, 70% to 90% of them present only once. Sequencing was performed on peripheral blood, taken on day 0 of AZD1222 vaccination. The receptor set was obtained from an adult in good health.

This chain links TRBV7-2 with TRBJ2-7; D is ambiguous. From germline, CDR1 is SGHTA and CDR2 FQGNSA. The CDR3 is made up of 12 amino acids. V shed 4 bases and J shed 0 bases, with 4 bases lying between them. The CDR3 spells CASSSTSYEQYF. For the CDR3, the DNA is TGTGCCAGCAGCTCCACCTCCTACGAGCAGTACTTC.

This chain's CDR3 is CASSQRGKPYEQYF. Written as DNA, the CDR3 is TGTGCCAGCAGCCAACGGGGCAAGCCCTACGAGCAGTACTTC. The V call is TRBV3-1 (or the pseudogene TRBV3-2), the J call TRBJ2-7; perhaps D is TRBD1 or TRBD2 (5 bases each). Germline V CDR1 and CDR2: LGHDT, YNNKEL (reference sequence). CDR3 length: 14 residues. V lost 2 bases, J lost 2 bases, and 10 bases lay in between.

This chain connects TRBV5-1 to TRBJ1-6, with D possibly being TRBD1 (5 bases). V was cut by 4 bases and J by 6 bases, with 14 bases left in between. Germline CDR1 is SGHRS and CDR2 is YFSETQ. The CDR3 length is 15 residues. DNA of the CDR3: TGCGCCAGCAGCGCGGTCGACAGTTTTAATTCACCCCTCCACTTT. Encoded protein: CASSAVDSFNSPLHF.

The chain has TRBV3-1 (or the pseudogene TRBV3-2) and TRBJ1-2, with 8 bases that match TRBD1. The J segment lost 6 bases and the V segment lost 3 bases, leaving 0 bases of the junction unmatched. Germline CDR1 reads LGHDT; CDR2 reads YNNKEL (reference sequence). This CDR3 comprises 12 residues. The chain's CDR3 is CASSQDRDGYTF. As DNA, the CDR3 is TGTGCCAGCAGCCAGGACAGGGATGGCTACACCTTC.

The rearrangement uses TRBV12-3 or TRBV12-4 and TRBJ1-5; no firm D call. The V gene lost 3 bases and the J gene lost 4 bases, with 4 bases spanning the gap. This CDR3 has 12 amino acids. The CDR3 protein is CASSFYNQPQHF. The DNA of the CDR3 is TGTGCCAGCAGTTTTTATAATCAGCCCCAGCATTTT.

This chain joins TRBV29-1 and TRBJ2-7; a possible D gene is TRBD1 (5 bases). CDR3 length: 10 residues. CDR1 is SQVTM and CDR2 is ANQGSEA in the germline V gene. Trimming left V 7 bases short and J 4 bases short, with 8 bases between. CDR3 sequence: CSAQGYEQYF. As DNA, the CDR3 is TGCAGCGCCCAGGGATACGAGCAGTACTTC.

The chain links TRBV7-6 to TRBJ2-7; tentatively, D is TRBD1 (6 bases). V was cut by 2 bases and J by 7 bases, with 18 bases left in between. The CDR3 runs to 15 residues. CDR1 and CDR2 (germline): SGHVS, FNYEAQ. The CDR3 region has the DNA TGTGCCAGCAGCTTAAAACAGGGTGGTTCGGGAGAGCAGTACTTC. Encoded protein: CASSLKQGGSGEQYF.

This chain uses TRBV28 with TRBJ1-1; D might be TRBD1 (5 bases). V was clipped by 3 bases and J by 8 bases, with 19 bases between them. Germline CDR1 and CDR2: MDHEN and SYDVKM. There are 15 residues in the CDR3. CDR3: CASSFPTVPIREAFF. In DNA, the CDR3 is TGTGCCAGCAGTTTCCCGACAGTGCCCATCAGGGAAGCTTTCTTT.

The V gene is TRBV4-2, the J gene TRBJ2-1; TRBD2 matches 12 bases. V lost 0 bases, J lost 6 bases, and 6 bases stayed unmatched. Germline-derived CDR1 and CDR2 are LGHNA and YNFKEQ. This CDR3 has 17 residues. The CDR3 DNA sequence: TGTGCCAGCAGCCAAGATCCGGGACTAGCGGGCCTCAATGAGCAGTTCTTC. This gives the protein CASSQDPGLAGLNEQFF.

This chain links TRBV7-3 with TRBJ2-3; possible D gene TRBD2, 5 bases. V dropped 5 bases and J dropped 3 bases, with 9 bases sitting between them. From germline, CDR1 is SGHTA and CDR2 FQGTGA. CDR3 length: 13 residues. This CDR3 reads CASSRELTDTQYF. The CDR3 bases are TGTGCCAGCAGCCGGGAACTAACAGATACGCAGTATTTT.

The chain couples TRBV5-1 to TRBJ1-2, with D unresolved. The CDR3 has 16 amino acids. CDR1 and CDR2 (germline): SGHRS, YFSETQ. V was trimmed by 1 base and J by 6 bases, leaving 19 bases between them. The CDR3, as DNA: TGCGCCAGCAGCTTGAGTCCCGTGGAGGCGTACCATGGCTACACCTTC. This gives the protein CASSLSPVEAYHGYTF.

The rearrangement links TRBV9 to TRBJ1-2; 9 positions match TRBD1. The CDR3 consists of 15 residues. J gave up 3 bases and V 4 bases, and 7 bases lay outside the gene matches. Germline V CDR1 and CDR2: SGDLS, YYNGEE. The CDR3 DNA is TGTGCCAGCAGCTCTACAGGGGGCGCCTACTATGGCTACACCTTC. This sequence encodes CASSSTGGAYYGYTF.

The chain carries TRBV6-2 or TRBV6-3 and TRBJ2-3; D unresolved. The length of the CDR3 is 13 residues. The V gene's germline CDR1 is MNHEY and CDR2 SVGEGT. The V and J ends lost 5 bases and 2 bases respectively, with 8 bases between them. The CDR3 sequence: CASSTDLTDTQYF. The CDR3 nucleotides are TGTGCCAGCAGTACCGACCTCACAGATACGCAGTATTTT.

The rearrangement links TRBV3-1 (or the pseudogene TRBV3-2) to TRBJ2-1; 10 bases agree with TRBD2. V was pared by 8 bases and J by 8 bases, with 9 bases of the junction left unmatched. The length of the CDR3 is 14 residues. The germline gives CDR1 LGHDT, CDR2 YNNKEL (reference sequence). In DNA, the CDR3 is TGTGCCAGCGTCCTAGCGGGGGTCGACGATGAGCAGTTCTTC. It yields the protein CASVLAGVDDEQFF.

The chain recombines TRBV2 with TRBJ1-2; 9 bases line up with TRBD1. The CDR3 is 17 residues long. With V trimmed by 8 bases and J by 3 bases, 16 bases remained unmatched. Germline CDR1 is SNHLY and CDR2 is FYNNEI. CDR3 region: CASRFRGQGLTHYGYTF. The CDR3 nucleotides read TGTGCCAGCCGGTTTAGAGGACAGGGGCTCACCCACTATGGCTACACCTTC.

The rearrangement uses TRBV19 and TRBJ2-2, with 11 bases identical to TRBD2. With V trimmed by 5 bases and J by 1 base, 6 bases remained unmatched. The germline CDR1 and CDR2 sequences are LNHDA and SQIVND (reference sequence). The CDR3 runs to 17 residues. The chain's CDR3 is CASSATSGIKNTGELFF. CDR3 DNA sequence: TGTGCCAGTAGTGCGACTAGCGGGATTAAGAACACCGGGGAGCTGTTTTTT. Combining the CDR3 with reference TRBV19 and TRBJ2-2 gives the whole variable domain DGGITQSPKYLFRKEGQNVTLSCEQNLNHDAMYWYRQDPGQGLRLIYYSQIVNDFQKGDIAEGYSVSREKKESFPLTVTSAQKNPTAFYLCASSATSGIKNTGELFFGEGSRLTVL.

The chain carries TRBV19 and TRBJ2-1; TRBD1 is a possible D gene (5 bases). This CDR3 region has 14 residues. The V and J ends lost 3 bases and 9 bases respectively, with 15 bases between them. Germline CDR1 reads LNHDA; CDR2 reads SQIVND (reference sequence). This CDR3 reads CASSIGAGRGEQFF. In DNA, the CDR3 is TGTGCCAGTAGTATTGGGGCAGGTAGGGGTGAGCAGTTCTTC.

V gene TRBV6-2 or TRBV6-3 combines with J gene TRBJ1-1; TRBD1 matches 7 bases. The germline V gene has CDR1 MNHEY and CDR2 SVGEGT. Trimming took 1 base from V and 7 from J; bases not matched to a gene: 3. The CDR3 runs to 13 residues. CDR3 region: CASSYWDSNEAFF. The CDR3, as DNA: TGTGCCAGCAGTTACTGGGACAGCAATGAAGCTTTCTTT.

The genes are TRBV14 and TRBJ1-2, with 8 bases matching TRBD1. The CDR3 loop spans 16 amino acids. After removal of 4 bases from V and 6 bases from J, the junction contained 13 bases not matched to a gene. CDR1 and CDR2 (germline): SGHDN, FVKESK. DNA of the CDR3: TGTGCCAGCAGCCCTAAGTTAATAGGGACAGGTGATGGCTACACCTTC. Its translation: CASSPKLIGTGDGYTF.

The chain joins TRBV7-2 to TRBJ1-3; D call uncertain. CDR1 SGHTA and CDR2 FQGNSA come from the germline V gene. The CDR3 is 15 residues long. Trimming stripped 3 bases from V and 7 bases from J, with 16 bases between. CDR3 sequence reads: CASSLGGLALNTIYF. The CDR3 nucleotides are TGTGCCAGCAGCTTGGGAGGTTTGGCTCTCAACACCATATATTTT.

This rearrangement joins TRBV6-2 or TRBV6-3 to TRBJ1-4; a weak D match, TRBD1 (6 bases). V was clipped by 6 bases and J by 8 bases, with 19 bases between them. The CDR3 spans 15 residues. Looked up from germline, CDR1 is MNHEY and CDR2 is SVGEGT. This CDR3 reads CASSDGGAGEEKLFF. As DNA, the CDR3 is TGTGCCAGCAGCGACGGGGGGGCAGGAGAAGAAAAACTGTTTTTT.